This TCR beta chain was sequenced in a study of T cell responses to AZD1222 COVID-19 vaccine. The study's findings and limits: Nearly half of the spike-specific TCRs reportedly recognize variant regions that carry no mutations. Baseline seropositivity characterized only a handful of AZD1222 recipients.

TCRdb's table, derived via immunoSEQ multiplex PCR, lists solely in-frame clones and lacks some. The sample holds 150,000 or so clones; about 91% are singletons and the top ten take 3.5% to 4%. Pooling covered second doses at about 4 or about 12 weeks. Comments on this clone: The antigen remains undetermined.

The germline V and J ends were trimmed by 4 bases and 7 bases, with 17 bases remaining between them. Germline V gene data show CDR1 as LGHNT and CDR2 as FRNRAP. This CDR3 has 15 amino acids. This rearrangement joins TRBV12-5 to TRBJ1-5; no definite D call. The starting material was peripheral blood, obtained 28 days after the second AZD1222 dose. The sequence was collected from an adult who received the AZD1222 COVID-19 vaccine. For the CDR3, the DNA is TGTGCTAGTGGTTCAAGCCCCCCGCCGGGGCAGCCCCAGCATTTT. Residues: CASGSSPPPGQPQHF.